This is a list of T cell receptor beta chains from one sample in a study of T-cell memory formation after mild COVID-19. Each CDR3 protein is one row after TCRdb ran MiXCR on the 5' RACE reads. The sample comprises more than 350,000 distinct CDR3 sequences, roughly 15% of which are singletons, and around a fifth rests with the top ten. The source material was PBMCs or a T cell subset sorted from them (not recorded which). The receptors shown here come from a man between 18 and 29 years old who had mild COVID-19 (a few samples of this study predate the infection). Cell type and time point are not known. CDR3s include the opening cysteine and the closing phenylalanine or tryptophan. D genes are given only for firm matches. Size is stated for part of the rows, as once, few or many counts, or as a class when the clone is expanded.

>many|TRBV19|TRBJ2-5|.
CASSTTQRETQYF
TGTGCCAGTAGTACAACCCAGCGGGAGACCCAGTACTTC
>many|TRBV25-1|TRBJ1-5|TRBD1
CASSEQQGNNQPQHF
TGTGCCAGCAGTGAGCAACAGGGGAACAATCAGCCCCAGCATTTT
>.|TRBV7-9|TRBJ2-6|TRBD2
CASSLVRPSGPAGGANVLTF
TGTGCCAGCAGCTTAGTTAGGCCTAGCGGGCCGGCTGGAGGGGCCAACGTCCTGACTTTC
>.|TRBV10-3|TRBJ1-1|TRBD1
CATAIQGAPNTEAFF
TGTGCCACTGCAATTCAGGGGGCGCCGAACACTGAAGCTTTCTTT
>.|TRBV7-3|TRBJ2-2|.
CASSLSGTENTGELFF
TGTGCCAGCAGCTTATCCGGGACGGAGAACACCGGGGAGCTGTTTTTT
>.|TRBV27|TRBJ1-2|.
CASSLWGREYAYGYTF
TGTGCCAGCAGTTTATGGGGCAGGGAGTACGCCTATGGCTACACCTTC
>few|TRBV6-2/TRBV6-3|TRBJ2-5|TRBD1
CASRVGTGAKTQYF
TGTGCCAGCAGAGTCGGGACAGGGGCGAAGACCCAGTACTTC
>.|TRBV3-1|TRBJ2-1|.
CASSQDRHSNEQFF
TGTGCCAGCAGCCAAGATCGCCACTCCAATGAGCAGTTCTTC
>few|TRBV4-2|TRBJ2-4|.
CASSLIAAGGQNIQYF
TGTGCCAGCAGCTTGATTGCGGCCGGCGGCCAAAACATTCAGTACTTC
>.|TRBV6-5|TRBJ2-5|.
CASSYSAGRYQETQYF
TGTGCCAGCAGTTACTCTGCGGGAAGGTACCAAGAGACCCAGTACTTC
>.|TRBV5-1|TRBJ1-6|TRBD1
CASSLTTGPEPLHF
TGCGCCAGCAGCTTAACGACAGGGCCGGAGCCCCTCCACTTT
>few|TRBV7-9|TRBJ1-5|.
CASSLSGTRGGPQHF
TGTGCCAGCAGCTTATCGGGGACCCGGGGCGGGCCCCAGCATTTT
>.|TRBV10-3|TRBJ2-6|.
CAISESSAGGVSGANVLTF
TGTGCCATCAGTGAGTCGTCCGCTGGGGGTGTCTCTGGGGCCAACGTCCTGACTTTC
>.|TRBV20-1|TRBJ2-3|TRBD2
CTHSPSGGGLTDTQYF
TGCACCCACTCTCCTAGCGGGGGGGGACTCACAGATACGCAGTATTTT
>.|TRBV5-1|TRBJ1-1|TRBD1
CASSLDTTGGLTEAFF
TGCGCCAGCAGCTTGGACACGACAGGGGGTCTCACTGAAGCTTTCTTT
>.|TRBV5-1|TRBJ2-2|.
CASTPRQETGELFF
TGCGCCAGCACCCCGAGGCAGGAGACCGGGGAGCTGTTTTTT
>few|TRBV29-1|TRBJ2-5|TRBD1
CSVEYRGRGETQYF
TGCAGCGTTGAATACAGGGGAAGAGGGGAGACCCAGTACTTC
>few|TRBV24-1|TRBJ2-1|.
CATSEAGQRYNEQFF
TGTGCCACCAGTGAGGCCGGACAGAGATACAATGAGCAGTTCTTC
>many|TRBV12-3/TRBV12-4|TRBJ1-1|.
CASSLVEAFF
TGTGCCAGCAGTTTGGTTGAAGCTTTCTTT
>.|TRBV28|TRBJ2-3|.
CASSLPQTGVTDTQYF
TGTGCCAGCAGTCTGCCCCAGACAGGAGTCACAGATACGCAGTATTTT
>few|TRBV7-2|TRBJ1-5|.
CASSRERGRTQPQHF
TGTGCCAGCAGCCGAGAGAGGGGGAGAACCCAGCCCCAGCATTTT
>many|TRBV7-2|TRBJ2-5|TRBD2
CASSLRRGEETQYF
TGTGCCAGCAGCTTAAGGCGGGGGGAAGAGACCCAGTACTTC
>.|TRBV2|TRBJ2-3|.
CASRADTQYF
TGTGCCAGCAGAGCGGATACGCAGTATTTT
>.|TRBV12-5|TRBJ2-1|.
CASGLGNEQFF
TGTGCTAGTGGTTTGGGCAATGAGCAGTTCTTC
>few|TRBV6-2/TRBV6-3|TRBJ2-5|.
CASRYALGNPGETQYF
TGTGCCAGCAGATACGCCCTCGGCAACCCCGGAGAGACCCAGTACTTC
>.|TRBV28|TRBJ2-5|.
CASSFIHGAGSVYPLETQYF
TGTGCCAGCTCGTTTATCCACGGAGCGGGCAGTGTATACCCTTTGGAGACCCAGTACTTC
>few|TRBV28|TRBJ2-3|.
CASTSAPTSTDTQYF
TGTGCCAGCACCTCCGCGCCCACTAGCACAGATACGCAGTATTTT
>.|TRBV20-1|TRBJ2-3|.
CSARDRGRDTQYF
TGCAGTGCTAGAGACCGGGGCAGAGATACGCAGTATTTT
>few|TRBV29-1|TRBJ2-1|TRBD2
CSVYWREYNEQFF
TGCAGCGTTTATTGGCGGGAGTACAATGAGCAGTTCTTC
>.|TRBV6-2/TRBV6-3|TRBJ1-6|.
CASSPDRTANNSPLHF
TGTGCCAGCAGCCCTGATCGGACAGCAAATAATTCACCCCTCCACTTT
>.|TRBV12-3/TRBV12-4|TRBJ2-1|.
CASSLIRGGEQFF
TGTGCCAGCAGCCTCATCCGGGGCGGTGAGCAGTTCTTC
>.|TRBV11-2|TRBJ2-4|TRBD1
CASSLEGQGDNIQYF
TGTGCCAGCAGCTTAGAGGGACAGGGAGACAACATTCAGTACTTC
>few|TRBV10-3|TRBJ2-2|.
CAISESFGGPGELFF
TGTGCCATCAGTGAGTCGTTCGGGGGGCCCGGGGAGCTGTTTTTT
>few|TRBV9|TRBJ1-2|.
CASSPHSGPYPPYGYTF
TGTGCCAGCAGCCCCCATAGTGGACCGTACCCTCCCTATGGCTACACCTTC
>few|TRBV5-4|TRBJ2-3|TRBD2
CASSQVAGGITDTQYF
TGTGCCAGCAGCCAGGTGGCGGGGGGGATCACAGATACGCAGTATTTT
>few|TRBV28|TRBJ2-3|.
CASSCSWIRRGGCTDTQYF
TGTGCCAGCAGTTGTTCATGGATAAGGCGGGGAGGTTGCACAGATACGCAGTATTTT
>few|TRBV6-5|TRBJ2-2|.
CASSYFRGAGTGELFF
TGTGCCAGCAGTTACTTTCGGGGGGCCGGCACCGGGGAGCTGTTTTTT
>few|TRBV7-8|TRBJ2-5|.
CASSFPPAGVNQETQYF
TGTGCCAGCAGCTTCCCCCCGGCGGGTGTGAACCAAGAGACCCAGTACTTC
>few|TRBV30|TRBJ2-1|TRBD2
CACETSGGPSYNEQFF
TGTGCCTGCGAGACTAGCGGGGGGCCCTCCTACAATGAGCAGTTCTTC
>many|TRBV29-1|TRBJ2-5|TRBD1
CSATGGKETQYF
TGCAGCGCCACAGGGGGCAAGGAGACCCAGTACTTC
>.|TRBV7-2|TRBJ2-3|TRBD2
CASSLSGVDIDTQYF
TGTGCCAGCAGCCTGAGCGGGGTTGACATAGATACGCAGTATTTT
>.|TRBV6-1|TRBJ1-2|.
CASIRAGGYTF
TGTGCCAGCATTCGGGCGGGAGGCTACACCTTC
>few|TRBV4-1|TRBJ2-3|TRBD1
CASRRQGGRTDTQYF
TGCGCCAGCAGACGACAGGGTGGCCGCACAGATACGCAGTATTTT
>.|TRBV18|TRBJ2-4|.
CASSPPPVGLAKNIQYF
TGTGCCAGCTCACCACCCCCCGTCGGATTGGCCAAAAACATTCAGTACTTC
>many|TRBV7-7|TRBJ2-1|.
CASSLDGGDEQFF
TGTGCCAGCAGCTTAGATGGTGGGGATGAGCAGTTCTTC
>few|TRBV5-6|TRBJ2-5|TRBD1
CASRSQGAWETQYF
TGTGCCAGCAGGTCACAGGGGGCGTGGGAGACCCAGTACTTC
>.|TRBV29-1|TRBJ2-7|.
CSVGWVETYEQYF
TGCAGCGTTGGTTGGGTAGAGACGTACGAGCAGTACTTC
>few|TRBV4-2|TRBJ2-3|TRBD2
CASSQAAGVADTQYF
TGTGCCAGCAGCCAAGCCGCGGGGGTCGCGGATACGCAGTATTTT